The clone carrying this TCR beta chain showed up just a few times. Antigen unknown. The sample comes from a study of Graves' ophthalmopathy and Graves' hyperthyroidism. Study results and limitations: The blood repertoire also included most expanded thyroid clonotypes above 0.001 frequency.

The CDR3 sequence is 17 residues long. Germline V gene sequence: CDR1 MGHRA, CDR2 YSYEKL. The ends were cut back, 1 base at V and 0 bases at J, with 16 bases in the middle. As the template, RNA transcripts were used to amplify TCR beta CDR3 regions. RT-PCR in the first round used HTBI primers; a second-round multiplex PCR followed. Each CDR3 protein is one row after TCRdb ran MiXCR on the multiplex PCR reads. The table shows a few hundred thousand distinct CDR3 sequences, with around 19% occurring only once. The TCR originated in a woman aged 18-29 years with Graves' ophthalmopathy. The sequencing sample was made of peripheral blood. The chain carries TRBV4-1 and TRBJ2-7, with D perhaps TRBD1 or TRBD2 (6 bases each). For the CDR3, the DNA is TGCGCCAGCAGCCAAGTTTGGGGGGCAGGTAGCTCCTACGAGCAGTACTTC. Protein: CASSQVWGAGSSYEQYF.